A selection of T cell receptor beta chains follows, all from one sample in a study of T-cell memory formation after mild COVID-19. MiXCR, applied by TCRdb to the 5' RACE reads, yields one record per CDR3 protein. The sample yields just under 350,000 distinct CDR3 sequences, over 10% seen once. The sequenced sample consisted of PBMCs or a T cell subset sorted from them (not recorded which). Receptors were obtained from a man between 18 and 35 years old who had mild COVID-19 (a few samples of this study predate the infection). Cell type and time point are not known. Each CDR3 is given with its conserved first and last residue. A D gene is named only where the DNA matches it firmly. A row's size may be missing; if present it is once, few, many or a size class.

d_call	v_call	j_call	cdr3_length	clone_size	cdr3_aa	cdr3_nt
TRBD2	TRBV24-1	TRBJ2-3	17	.	CATSDPLAGGRTDTQYF	TGTGCCACCAGTGACCCCCTAGCGGGGGGGCGCACAGATACGCAGTATTTT
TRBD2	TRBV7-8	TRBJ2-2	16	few	CASRLAGGFRTGELFF	TGTGCCAGCAGACTAGCGGGGGGGTTTAGGACCGGGGAGCTGTTTTTT
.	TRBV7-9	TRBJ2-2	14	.	CASSLRDGTGELFF	TGTGCCAGCAGCCTAAGAGACGGCACCGGGGAGCTGTTTTTT
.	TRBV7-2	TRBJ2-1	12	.	CASSLYRGEQFF	TGTGCCAGCAGCTTGTATCGAGGGGAGCAGTTCTTC
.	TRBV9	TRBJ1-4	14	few	CASSAAWWKEKLFF	TGTGCCAGCAGCGCGGCATGGTGGAAGGAAAAACTGTTTTTT
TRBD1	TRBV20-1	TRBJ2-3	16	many	CSAYRPGTGVSNTQYF	TGCAGTGCGTATAGGCCCGGGACAGGGGTCTCAAATACGCAGTATTTT
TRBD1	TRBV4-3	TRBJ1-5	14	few	CASSQDRGDQPQHF	TGCGCCAGCAGCCAAGACAGGGGGGATCAGCCCCAGCATTTT
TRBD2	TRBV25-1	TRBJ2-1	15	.	CASSTLTGGYNEQFF	TGTGCCAGCAGTACCCTAACGGGAGGATACAATGAGCAGTTCTTC
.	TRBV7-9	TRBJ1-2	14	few	CASSLARRDYGYTF	TGTGCCAGCAGCTTAGCGCGCCGTGACTATGGCTACACCTTC
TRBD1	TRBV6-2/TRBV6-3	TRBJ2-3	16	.	CASSLGGDRVADTQYF	TGTGCCAGCAGTCTCGGCGGGGACAGGGTGGCAGATACGCAGTATTTT
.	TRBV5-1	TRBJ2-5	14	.	CASSFWASQETQYF	TGCGCCAGCAGCTTTTGGGCTTCACAAGAGACCCAGTACTTC
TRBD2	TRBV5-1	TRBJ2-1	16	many	CASSLVGGSSYNEQFF	TGCGCCAGCAGCTTGGTGGGCGGGAGCTCCTACAATGAGCAGTTCTTC
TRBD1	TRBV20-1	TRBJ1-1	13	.	CSATGTGATEAFF	TGCAGTGCTACCGGGACAGGGGCGACTGAAGCTTTCTTT
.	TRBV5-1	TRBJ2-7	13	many	CASSPLSSYEQYF	TGCGCCAGCAGTCCTCTTAGCTCCTACGAGCAGTACTTC
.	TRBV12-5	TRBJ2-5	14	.	CASGLTGPWGTQYF	TGTGCTAGTGGTTTGACAGGCCCGTGGGGGACCCAGTACTTC
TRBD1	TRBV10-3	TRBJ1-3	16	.	CAISESDRDSGNTIYF	TGTGCCATCAGTGAGTCCGACAGGGACTCTGGAAACACCATATATTTT
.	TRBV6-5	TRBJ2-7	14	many	CASSYSRGQYEQYF	TGTGCCAGCAGTTACTCTCGAGGGCAGTACGAGCAGTACTTC
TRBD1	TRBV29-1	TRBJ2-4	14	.	CSVGTVEAKNIQYF	TGCAGCGTAGGGACAGTCGAAGCCAAAAACATTCAGTACTTC
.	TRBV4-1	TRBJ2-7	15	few	CASSPPPGVGYEQYF	TGCGCCAGCAGCCCTCCTCCAGGGGTCGGCTACGAGCAGTACTTC
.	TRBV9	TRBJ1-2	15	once	CASSVGSGAPWGYTF	TGTGCCAGCAGCGTCGGGTCCGGGGCCCCCTGGGGCTACACCTTC
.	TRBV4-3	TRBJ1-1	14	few	CASSQDTRGTEAFF	TGCGCCAGCAGCCAAGACACCAGAGGCACTGAAGCTTTCTTT
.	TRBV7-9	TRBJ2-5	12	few	CASTVYQETQYF	TGTGCCAGTACAGTGTACCAAGAGACCCAGTACTTC
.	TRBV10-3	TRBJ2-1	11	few	CAIKGNNEQFF	TGTGCCATCAAGGGGAACAATGAGCAGTTCTTC
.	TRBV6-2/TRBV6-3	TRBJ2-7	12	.	CASASVLYEQYF	TGTGCCAGCGCTAGTGTACTCTACGAGCAGTACTTC
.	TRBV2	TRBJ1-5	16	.	CASSLDSVGGRQPQHF	TGTGCCAGCAGCTTAGACAGCGTAGGAGGGAGGCAGCCCCAGCATTTT
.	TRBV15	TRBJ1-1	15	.	CATSRDLGVQTEAFF	TGTGCCACCAGCAGAGATCTCGGGGTACAGACTGAAGCTTTCTTT
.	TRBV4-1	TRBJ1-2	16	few	CASSQKGGVDDYGYTF	TGCGCCAGCAGCCAGAAGGGGGGCGTGGACGACTATGGCTACACCTTC
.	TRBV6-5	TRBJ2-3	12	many	CATGQGADTQYF	TGTGCCACCGGGCAGGGTGCAGATACGCAGTATTTT
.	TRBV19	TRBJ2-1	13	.	CASRLGRYNEQFF	TGTGCCAGTAGGTTAGGACGGTACAATGAGCAGTTCTTC
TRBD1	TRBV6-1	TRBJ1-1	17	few	CASSELSWTGMNTEAFF	TGTGCCAGCAGTGAACTAAGCTGGACAGGGATGAACACTGAAGCTTTCTTT
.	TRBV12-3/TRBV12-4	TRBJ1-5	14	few	CASSLDRNNQPQHF	TGTGCCAGCAGCCTTGACAGGAATAATCAGCCCCAGCATTTT
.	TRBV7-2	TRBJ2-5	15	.	CAGLAWGLFFGTQYF	TGTGCCGGGTTAGCGTGGGGGCTTTTTTTCGGGACCCAGTACTTC
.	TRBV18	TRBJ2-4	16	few	CASSPRRAEGKNIQYF	TGTGCCAGCTCACCACGCAGGGCCGAAGGCAAAAACATTCAGTACTTC
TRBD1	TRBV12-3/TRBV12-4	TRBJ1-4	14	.	CASSHRGPNEKLFF	TGTGCCAGCAGTCACAGGGGTCCTAATGAAAAACTGTTTTTT
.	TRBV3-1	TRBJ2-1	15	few	CASSQGGEGYNEQFF	TGTGCCAGCAGCCAGGGGGGAGAAGGGTACAATGAGCAGTTCTTC
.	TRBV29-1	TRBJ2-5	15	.	CSGADSYGPLETQYF	TGCAGCGGCGCCGACAGCTATGGCCCCCTTGAGACGCAGTACTTC
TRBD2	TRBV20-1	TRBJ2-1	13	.	CSAAGGSFNEQFF	TGCAGTGCCGCGGGGGGCTCTTTCAATGAGCAGTTCTTC
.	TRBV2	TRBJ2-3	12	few	CASRERVSTQYF	TGTGCCAGCAGGGAAAGAGTTTCTACGCAGTATTTT
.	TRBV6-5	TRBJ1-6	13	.	CASSGGSNSPLHF	TGTGCCAGCAGCGGAGGTAGTAATTCACCCCTCCACTTT
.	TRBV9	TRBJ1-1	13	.	CASSEFTGTEAFF	TGTGCCAGCAGCGAATTCACAGGCACTGAAGCTTTCTTT
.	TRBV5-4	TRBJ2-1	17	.	CASSLGGLGGLRNEQFF	TGTGCCAGCAGCTTGGGGGGTCTGGGGGGGCTGAGAAATGAGCAGTTCTTC